Listed here are 15 T cell receptor beta chains from one sample, sequenced in a study of OX40 agonist ivuxolimab in advanced cancers. Data came from immunoSEQ multiplex PCR; TCRdb stores just in-frame clones and leaves some out. Of over 70,000 clones listed, just under 90% were seen once; the top ten hold about 7.7%. The sample was CD4+ or CD8+ T cells sorted from blood, taken in a trial of the OX40 agonist ivuxolimab. The receptors derive from an adult with an advanced solid tumor such as melanoma, head and neck, liver or kidney cancer.

The chain recombines TRBV29-1 with TRBJ2-7; D is possibly TRBD1 or TRBD2 (6 bases each). CDR1 and CDR2 (germline): SQVTM, ANQGSEA. V lost 4 bases and J 6 bases, leaving 13 bases between the germline ends. The CDR3 is 12 residues long. This CDR3 reads CSVGGALPEQYF. CDR3 nucleotides: TGCAGCGTTGGGGGGGCGCTTCCCGAGCAGTACTTC.

The rearrangement uses TRBV6-1 and TRBJ2-7; D is ambiguous. CDR3 length equals 16 residues. The germline V gene has CDR1 MNHNS and CDR2 SASEGT. The V end was cut by 2 bases, the J end by 2 bases, with 16 bases between. The CDR3 loop reads CASSEQRTAAPYEQYF. CDR3 DNA sequence: TGTGCCAGCAGTGAACAGAGGACGGCCGCCCCCTACGAGCAGTACTTC.

This CDR3 is CASSGPSYEQYF. CDR3 DNA sequence: TGTGCCAGCAGCGGACCAAGCTACGAGCAGTACTTC. The chain is built from TRBV5-4 and TRBJ2-7, with D uncertain. Trimming shortened V by 4 bases and J by 3 bases, and 8 bases separated the two germline ends. There are 12 residues in the CDR3. The V gene's germline CDR1 is SGHNT and CDR2 YYREEE (reference sequence).

This clone was counted once. This sequence joins TRBV7-3 and TRBJ1-1; 8 bases line up with TRBD1. This CDR3 is 16 amino acids long. The V and J ends lost 2 bases and 4 bases, in that order; junction bases with no gene match: 9. CDR1 and CDR2 (germline): SGHTA, FQGTGA. The CDR3 sequence: CASSLDGTGRPTEAFF. The CDR3 DNA sequence: TGTGCCAGCAGCTTAGATGGGACAGGTCGGCCCACTGAAGCTTTCTTT.

The chain links TRBV13 to TRBJ2-7; D uncertain. Germline assignment: CDR1 PRHDT and CDR2 FYEKMQ (reference sequence). Trimming removed 0 bases at V and 0 bases at J, with 15 bases between. This CDR3 is built from 17 residues. In DNA form, the CDR3 reads TGTGCCAGCAGCTTAGGCGGATTTAGCACTAACTCCTACGAGCAGTACTTC. Amino acids: CASSLGGFSTNSYEQYF.

J is TRBJ2-3 and V is TRBV6-1; 9 bases fit TRBD1. CDR3 length equals 16 residues. Germline values: CDR1 MNHNS, CDR2 SASEGT. The V and J ends lost 2 bases and 1 base, in that order; junction bases with no gene match: 4. The CDR3 DNA follows: TGTGCCAGCAGTGAAACGACAGGGGGTGGCACAGATACGCAGTATTTT. Encoded protein: CASSETTGGGTDTQYF.

The rearrangement uses TRBV6-6 and TRBJ2-1; 8 bases line up with TRBD2. CDR1 is MNHNY, CDR2 SVGAGI, per germline (reference sequence). The CDR3 length is 15 residues. Trimming at V came to 5 bases and at J to 0 bases, leaving 3 bases not matched to a gene. This CDR3 reads CASSQSGSSYNEQFF. DNA for the CDR3: TGTGCCAGCAGTCAAAGCGGGAGCTCCTACAATGAGCAGTTCTTC.

The V call is TRBV6-1, the J call TRBJ2-1, with 11 bases lining up with TRBD2. Trimming took 4 bases from V and 4 from J; bases not matched to a gene: 0. The CDR3 is made up of 14 amino acids. Per the germline V gene, CDR1 is MNHNS and CDR2 is SASEGT. CDR3 sequence: CASSGLAGYNEQFF. As DNA, the CDR3 is TGTGCCAGCAGTGGACTAGCGGGGTACAATGAGCAGTTCTTC.

This rearrangement joins TRBV10-1 to TRBJ1-1, with D maybe TRBD1 (5 bases). Looked up from germline, CDR1 is WNHNN and CDR2 is SYGVQD (reference sequence). The CDR3 totals 14 residues. Trimming removed 7 bases at V and 5 bases at J, with 17 bases between. CDR3 amino acids: CASILQLGATEAFF. CDR3 coding DNA: TGCGCCAGCATCCTACAGTTAGGGGCGACTGAAGCTTTCTTT.

The rearrangement joins TRBV6-6 to TRBJ1-1, with D possibly TRBD1 on 5 matching bases. CDR3 length equals 14 residues. The V gene lost 2 bases and the J gene lost 1 base, with 8 bases spanning the gap. CDR1 and CDR2 from the germline V gene are MNHNY and SVGAGI (reference sequence). The CDR3 loop is CASSYRGWNTEAFF. The DNA of the CDR3 is TGTGCCAGCAGTTACAGGGGCTGGAACACTGAAGCTTTCTTT.

This chain links TRBV6-5 with TRBJ2-7; D gene ambiguous. The CDR3 loop spans 12 amino acids. Germline assignment: CDR1 MNHEY and CDR2 SVGAGI. V was clipped by 8 bases and J by 4 bases, with 12 bases between them. The CDR3 spells CASLDSSYEQYF. For the CDR3, the DNA is TGTGCCAGCTTAGATAGCTCGTACGAGCAGTACTTC.

The gene calls are TRBV2 and TRBJ1-4; D call uncertain. CDR3 size: 12 residues. The ends were cut back, 8 bases at V and 7 bases at J, with 11 bases in the middle. CDR1 is SNHLY and CDR2 is FYNNEI in the germline V gene. CDR3 residues: CASVGRGEKLFF. CDR3 nucleotides: TGTGCCAGCGTGGGGAGAGGTGAAAAACTGTTTTTT.

As concerns this clone: Other nucleotide sequences in the sample specify the same CDR3. The chain is built from TRBV28 and TRBJ1-5; D is unclear. This CDR3 is built from 13 residues. Germline loops: CDR1 MDHEN, CDR2 SYDVKM. Trimming took off 3 bases at V and 3 bases at J, with 6 bases between the two ends. The CDR3 DNA reads as TGTGCCAGCAGTTTCAGCGCCAATCAGCCCCAGCATTTT. It specifies CASSFSANQPQHF.

V usage is TRBV7-6 and J usage is TRBJ2-5; D might be TRBD2 (6 bases). The V end was cut by 3 bases, the J end by 2 bases, with 7 bases between. The CDR3 sequence is 13 residues long. Germline-derived CDR1 and CDR2 are SGHVS and FNYEAQ. CDR3 amino acids: CASSLGGQETQYF. The DNA of the CDR3 is TGTGCCAGCAGCTTGGGGGGTCAAGAGACCCAGTACTTC.

The V gene is TRBV2, the J gene TRBJ1-1, with D possibly TRBD1 on 5 matching bases. The V and J ends lost 7 bases and 3 bases respectively, with 9 bases between them. This CDR3 contains 12 residues. The germline V gene has CDR1 SNHLY and CDR2 FYNNEI. The CDR3 DNA reads as TGTGCCAGCATAGAGGGGTACACTGAAGCTTTCTTT. Amino acid sequence: CASIEGYTEAFF.